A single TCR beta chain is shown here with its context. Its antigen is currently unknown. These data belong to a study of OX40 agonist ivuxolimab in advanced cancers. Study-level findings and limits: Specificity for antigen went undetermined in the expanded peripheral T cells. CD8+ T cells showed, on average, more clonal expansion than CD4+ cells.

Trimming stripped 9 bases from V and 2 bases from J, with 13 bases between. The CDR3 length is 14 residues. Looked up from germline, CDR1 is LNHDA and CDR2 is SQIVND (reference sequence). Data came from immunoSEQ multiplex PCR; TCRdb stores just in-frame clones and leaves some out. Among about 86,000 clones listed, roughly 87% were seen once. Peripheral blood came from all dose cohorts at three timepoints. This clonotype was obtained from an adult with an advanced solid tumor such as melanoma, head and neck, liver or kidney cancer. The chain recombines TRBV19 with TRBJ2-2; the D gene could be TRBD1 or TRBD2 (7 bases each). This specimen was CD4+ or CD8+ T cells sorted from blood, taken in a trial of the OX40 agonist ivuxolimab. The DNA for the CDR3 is TGTGCCAGCAGACAGGGACTAAACACCGGGGAGCTGTTTTTT. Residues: CASRQGLNTGELFF.